This entry lists 9 T cell receptor beta chains sequenced from one sample in a study of response to subunit inactivated influenza vaccine. Each CDR3 protein is one row after TCRdb ran MiXCR on the RT-PCR reads. This sample has about 650,000 distinct CDR3 sequences, with around 13% found just once. Sequences were derived from PBMCs from blood, sampled approximately 15 days before vaccination. Receptors were obtained from a man in his fifties or sixties who received an inactivated influenza vaccine.

The rearrangement uses TRBV5-1 and TRBJ2-5; D is tentatively TRBD1 or TRBD2 (5 bases each). The CDR3 is 15 amino acids. Germline V gene lookup returns CDR1 SGHRS and CDR2 YFSETQ. V lost 5 bases, J lost 1 base, and 15 bases lay in between. The DNA of the CDR3 is TGCGCCAGCAGGGCCGGGACGCTCATCCAAGAGACCCAGTACTTC. Amino acids: CASRAGTLIQETQYF.

This clonotype was counted a few times. This CDR3 reads CASSVGQSSATRYEQYF. CDR3 coding DNA: TGTGCCAGCAGCGTAGGCCAGTCTAGCGCGACACGCTACGAGCAGTACTTC. J is TRBJ2-7 and V is TRBV9; tentatively, D is TRBD2 (6 bases). Germline CDR1 reads SGDLS; CDR2 reads YYNGEE. The CDR3 is 17 residues long. Trimming took off 0 bases at V and 3 bases at J, with 19 bases between the two ends. Complete variable domain (other parts from reference TRBV9 and TRBJ2-7): DSGVTQTPKHLITATGQRVTLRCSPRSGDLSVYWYQQSLDQGLQFLIQYYNGEERAKGNILERFSAQQFPDLHSELNLSSLELGDSALYFCASSVGQSSATRYEQYFGPGTRLTVT.

Only a few counts were recorded for this clonotype. V is TRBV7-2 and J is TRBJ1-5; perhaps TRBD1 as D (5 bases). V was pared by 5 bases and J by 3 bases, with 14 bases between. In germline, CDR1 is SGHTA, CDR2 FQGNSA. The CDR3 has 15 residues. CDR3 nucleotides: TGTGCCAGCAGCCCTCTAAGGGGTTCCAATCAGCCCCAGCATTTT. Residues: CASSPLRGSNQPQHF.

This clonotype was detected a few times. The chain links TRBV4-3 to TRBJ2-3, with D unresolved. Deletions cut 1 base from V and 1 base from J, with 9 bases between. Germline CDR1 and CDR2: LGHNA and YSLEER. The CDR3 length is 15 residues. The DNA for the CDR3 is TGCGCCAGCAGCCAAGCAAATTCTGGCACAGATACGCAGTATTTT. It codes for CASSQANSGTDTQYF.

V is TRBV5-6 and J is TRBJ2-3; 10 nucleotides match TRBD2. This CDR3 comprises 16 residues. Germline V gives CDR1 SGHDT, CDR2 YYEEEE. The V and J ends lost 4 bases and 3 bases, in that order; junction bases with no gene match: 8. The CDR3 nucleotides read TGTGCCAGCAGCAGCGCCGGGACTAGCGAGACAGATACGCAGTATTTT. Its translation: CASSSAGTSETDTQYF.

This clonotype was counted only a few times. The chain employs TRBV24-1 and TRBJ2-1, with 10 bases matching TRBD2. Germline CDR1 is KGHDR and CDR2 is SFDVKD. The CDR3 covers 19 residues. V shed 1 base and J 1 base; nucleotides not matched to a gene: 9. The CDR3 sequence is CATSDLGASGRGSYNEQFF. The CDR3 DNA sequence: TGTGCCACCAGTGATTTAGGGGCTAGCGGGAGAGGATCCTACAATGAGCAGTTCTTC.

J is TRBJ2-7 and V is TRBV11-1; 9 bases are shared with TRBD1. This CDR3 comprises 16 residues. Germline V gives CDR1 SGHAT, CDR2 FQDESV (reference sequence). Trimming cost V 2 bases and J 0 bases; bases outside gene matches: 5. The CDR3, as DNA: TGTGCCAGCAGCTTAATTGGACAGGGGAGCTCCTACGAGCAGTACTTC. Its translation: CASSLIGQGSSYEQYF.

This clonotype has only a few counts. This sequence joins TRBV6-2 or TRBV6-3 and TRBJ2-7; 9 bases are shared with TRBD1. Germline-derived CDR1 and CDR2 are MNHEY and SVGEGT. The V segment lost 4 bases and the J segment 3 bases; nucleotides outside the gene matches: 4. CDR3 length: 14 amino acids. The CDR3 is CASSLQGALYEQYF. The CDR3 DNA reads TGTGCCAGCAGTTTACAGGGGGCTCTCTACGAGCAGTACTTC.

The chain joins TRBV7-9 to TRBJ2-1; TRBD2 matches at 11 bases. This CDR3 is 15 amino acids long. The V segment lost 5 bases and the J segment 8 bases; nucleotides outside the gene matches: 8. In germline, CDR1 is SEHNR, CDR2 FQNEAQ (reference sequence). CDR3 sequence reads: CASSPGLAALDEQFF. The CDR3 region has the DNA TGTGCCAGCAGCCCGGGACTAGCGGCCCTCGATGAGCAGTTCTTC.